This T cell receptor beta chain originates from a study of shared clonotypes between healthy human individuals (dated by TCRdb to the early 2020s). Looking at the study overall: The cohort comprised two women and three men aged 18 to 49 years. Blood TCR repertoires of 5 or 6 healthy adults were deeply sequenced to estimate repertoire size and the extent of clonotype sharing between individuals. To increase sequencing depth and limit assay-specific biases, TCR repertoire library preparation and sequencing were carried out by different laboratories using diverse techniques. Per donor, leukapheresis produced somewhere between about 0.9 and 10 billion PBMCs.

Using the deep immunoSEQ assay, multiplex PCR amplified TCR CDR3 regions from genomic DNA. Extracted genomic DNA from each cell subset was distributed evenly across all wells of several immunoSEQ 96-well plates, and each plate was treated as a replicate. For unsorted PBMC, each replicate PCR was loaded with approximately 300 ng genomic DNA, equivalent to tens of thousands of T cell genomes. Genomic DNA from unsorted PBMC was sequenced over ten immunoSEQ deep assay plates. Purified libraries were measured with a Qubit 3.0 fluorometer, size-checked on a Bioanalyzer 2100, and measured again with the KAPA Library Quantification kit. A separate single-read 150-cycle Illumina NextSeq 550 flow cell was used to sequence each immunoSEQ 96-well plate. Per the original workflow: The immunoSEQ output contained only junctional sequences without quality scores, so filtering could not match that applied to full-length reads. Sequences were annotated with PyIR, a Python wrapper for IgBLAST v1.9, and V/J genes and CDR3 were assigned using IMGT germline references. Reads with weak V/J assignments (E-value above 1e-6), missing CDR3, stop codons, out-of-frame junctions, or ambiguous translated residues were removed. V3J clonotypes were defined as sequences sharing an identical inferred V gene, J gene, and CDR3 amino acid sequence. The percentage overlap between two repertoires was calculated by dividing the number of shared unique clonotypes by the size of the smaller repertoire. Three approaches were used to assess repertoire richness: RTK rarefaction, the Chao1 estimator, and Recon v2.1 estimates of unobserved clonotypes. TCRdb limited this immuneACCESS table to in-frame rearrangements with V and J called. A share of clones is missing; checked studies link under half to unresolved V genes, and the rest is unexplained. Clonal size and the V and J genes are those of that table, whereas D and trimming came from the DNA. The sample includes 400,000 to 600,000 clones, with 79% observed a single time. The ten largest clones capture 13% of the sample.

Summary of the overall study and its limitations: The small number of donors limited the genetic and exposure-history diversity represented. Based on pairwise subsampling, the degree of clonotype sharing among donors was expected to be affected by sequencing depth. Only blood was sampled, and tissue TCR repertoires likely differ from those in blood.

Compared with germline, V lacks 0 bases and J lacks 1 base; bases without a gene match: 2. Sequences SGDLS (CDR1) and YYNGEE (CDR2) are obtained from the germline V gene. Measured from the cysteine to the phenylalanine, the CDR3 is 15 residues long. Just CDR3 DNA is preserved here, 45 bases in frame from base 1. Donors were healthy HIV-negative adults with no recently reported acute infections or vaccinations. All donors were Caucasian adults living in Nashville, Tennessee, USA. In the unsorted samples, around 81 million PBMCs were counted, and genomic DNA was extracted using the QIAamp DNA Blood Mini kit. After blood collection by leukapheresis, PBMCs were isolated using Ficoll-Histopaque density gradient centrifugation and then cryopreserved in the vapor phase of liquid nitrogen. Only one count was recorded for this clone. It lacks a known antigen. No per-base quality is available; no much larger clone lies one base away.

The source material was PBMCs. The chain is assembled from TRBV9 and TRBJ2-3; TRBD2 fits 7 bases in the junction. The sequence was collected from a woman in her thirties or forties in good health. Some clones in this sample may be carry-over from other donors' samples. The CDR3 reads CASSVETSGTDTQYF. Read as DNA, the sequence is TGTGCCAGCAGCGTAGAAACTAGCGGCACAGATACGCAGTATTTT. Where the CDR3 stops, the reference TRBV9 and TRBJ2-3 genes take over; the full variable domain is DSGVTQTPKHLITATGQRVTLRCSPRSGDLSVYWYQQSLDQGLQFLIQYYNGEERAKGNILERFSAQQFPDLHSELNLSSLELGDSALYFCASSVETSGTDTQYFGPGTRLTVL.